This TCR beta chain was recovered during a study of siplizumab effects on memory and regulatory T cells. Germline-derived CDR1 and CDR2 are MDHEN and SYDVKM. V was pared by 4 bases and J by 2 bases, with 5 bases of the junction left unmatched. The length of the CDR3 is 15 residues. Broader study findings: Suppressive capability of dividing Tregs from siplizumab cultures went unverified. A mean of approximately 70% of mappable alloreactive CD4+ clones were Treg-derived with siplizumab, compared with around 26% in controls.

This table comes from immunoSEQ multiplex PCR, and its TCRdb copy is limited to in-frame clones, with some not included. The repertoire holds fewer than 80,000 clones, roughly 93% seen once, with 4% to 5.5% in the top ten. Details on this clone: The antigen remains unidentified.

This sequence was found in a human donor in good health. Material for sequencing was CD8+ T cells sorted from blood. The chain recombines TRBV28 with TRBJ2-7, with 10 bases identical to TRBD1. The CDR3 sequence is CASSSGTGATYEQYF. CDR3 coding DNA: TGTGCCAGCAGTTCAGGGACAGGGGCTACCTACGAGCAGTACTTC.